This T cell receptor beta chain was documented in a study of blood T cell repertoires in COVID-19. Overall study context: The samples span acute and convalescent COVID-19 from the United States, Italy and Spain. From T cells, B-cell-depleted T cells, or PBMCs came the material, which was cDNA or gDNA.

The CDR3 loop spans 14 amino acids. Germline CDR1 is MNHEY and CDR2 is SMNVEV (reference sequence). The trim removed 0 bases at V and 8 bases at J, leaving 5 bases unmatched. Original processing methods: Estimated nucleated cell counts came from reference gene primer amplification. This table comes from immunoSEQ multiplex PCR, and its TCRdb copy is limited to in-frame clones, with some not included. D and trimming were read from the DNA, whereas the V and J calls and clone size are those reported in that table. The top ten hold 10% to 13% of the sample, which has some 130,000 clones, around 88% seen once.

V gene TRBV27 combines with J gene TRBJ1-2; 8 nucleotides align to TRBD1. This receptor was taken from a man aged 50 or older with acute or convalescent COVID-19. Sample: peripheral blood. CDR3 protein: CASSLSPGQGGYTF. DNA for the CDR3: TGTGCCAGCAGTTTATCCCCCGGACAGGGAGGCTACACCTTC.